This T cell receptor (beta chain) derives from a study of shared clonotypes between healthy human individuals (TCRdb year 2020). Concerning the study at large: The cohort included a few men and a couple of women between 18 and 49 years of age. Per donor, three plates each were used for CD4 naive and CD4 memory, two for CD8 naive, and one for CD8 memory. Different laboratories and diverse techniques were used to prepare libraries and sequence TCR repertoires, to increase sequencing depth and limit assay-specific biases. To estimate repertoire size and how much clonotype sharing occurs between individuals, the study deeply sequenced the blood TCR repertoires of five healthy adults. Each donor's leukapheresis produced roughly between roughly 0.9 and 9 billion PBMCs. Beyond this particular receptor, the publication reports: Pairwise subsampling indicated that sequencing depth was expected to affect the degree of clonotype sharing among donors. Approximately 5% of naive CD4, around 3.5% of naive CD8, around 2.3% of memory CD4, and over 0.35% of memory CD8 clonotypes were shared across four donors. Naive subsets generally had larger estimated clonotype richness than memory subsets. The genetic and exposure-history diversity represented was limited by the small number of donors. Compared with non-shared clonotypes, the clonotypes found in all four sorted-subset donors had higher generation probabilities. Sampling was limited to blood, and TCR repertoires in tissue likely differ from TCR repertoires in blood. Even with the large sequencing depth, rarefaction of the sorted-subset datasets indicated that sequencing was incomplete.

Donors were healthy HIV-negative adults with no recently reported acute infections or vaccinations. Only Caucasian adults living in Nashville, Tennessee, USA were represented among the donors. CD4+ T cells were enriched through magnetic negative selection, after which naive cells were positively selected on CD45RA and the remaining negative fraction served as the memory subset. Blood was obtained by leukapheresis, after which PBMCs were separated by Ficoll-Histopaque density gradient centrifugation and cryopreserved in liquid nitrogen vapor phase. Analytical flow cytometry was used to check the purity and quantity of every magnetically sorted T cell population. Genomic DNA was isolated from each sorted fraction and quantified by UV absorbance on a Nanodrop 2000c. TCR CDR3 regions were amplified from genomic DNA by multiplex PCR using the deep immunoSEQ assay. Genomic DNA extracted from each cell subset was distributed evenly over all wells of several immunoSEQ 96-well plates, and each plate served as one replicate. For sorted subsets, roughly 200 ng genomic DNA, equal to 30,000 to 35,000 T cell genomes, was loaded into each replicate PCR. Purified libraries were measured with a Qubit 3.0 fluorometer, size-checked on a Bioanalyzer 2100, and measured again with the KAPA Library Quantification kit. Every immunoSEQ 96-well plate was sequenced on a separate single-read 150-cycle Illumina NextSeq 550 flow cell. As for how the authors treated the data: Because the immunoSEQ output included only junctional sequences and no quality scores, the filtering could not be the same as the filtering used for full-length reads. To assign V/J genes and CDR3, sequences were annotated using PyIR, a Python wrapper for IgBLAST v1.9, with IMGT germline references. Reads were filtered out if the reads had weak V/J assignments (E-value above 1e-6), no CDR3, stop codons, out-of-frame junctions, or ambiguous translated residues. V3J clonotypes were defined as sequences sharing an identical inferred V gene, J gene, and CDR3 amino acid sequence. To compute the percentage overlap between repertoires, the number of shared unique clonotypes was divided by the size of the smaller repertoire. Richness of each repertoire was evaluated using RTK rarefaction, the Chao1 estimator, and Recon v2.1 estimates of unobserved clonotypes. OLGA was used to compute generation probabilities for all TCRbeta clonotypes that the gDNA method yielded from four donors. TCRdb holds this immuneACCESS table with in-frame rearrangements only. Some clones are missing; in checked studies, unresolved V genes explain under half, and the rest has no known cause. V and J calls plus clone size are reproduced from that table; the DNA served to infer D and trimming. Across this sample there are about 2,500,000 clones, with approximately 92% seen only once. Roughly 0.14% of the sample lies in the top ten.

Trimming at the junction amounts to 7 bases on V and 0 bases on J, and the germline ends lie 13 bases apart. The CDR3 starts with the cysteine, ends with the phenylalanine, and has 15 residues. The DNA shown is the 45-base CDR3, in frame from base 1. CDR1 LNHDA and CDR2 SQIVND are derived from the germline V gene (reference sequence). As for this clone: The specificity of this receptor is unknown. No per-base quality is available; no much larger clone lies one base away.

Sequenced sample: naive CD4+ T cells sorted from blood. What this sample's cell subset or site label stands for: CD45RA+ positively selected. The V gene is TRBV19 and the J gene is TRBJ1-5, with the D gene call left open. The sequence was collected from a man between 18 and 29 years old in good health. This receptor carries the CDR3 CASTTTSFSNQPQHF. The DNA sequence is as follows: TGTGCCAGTACGACGACCTCGTTTAGCAATCAGCCCCAGCATTTT.